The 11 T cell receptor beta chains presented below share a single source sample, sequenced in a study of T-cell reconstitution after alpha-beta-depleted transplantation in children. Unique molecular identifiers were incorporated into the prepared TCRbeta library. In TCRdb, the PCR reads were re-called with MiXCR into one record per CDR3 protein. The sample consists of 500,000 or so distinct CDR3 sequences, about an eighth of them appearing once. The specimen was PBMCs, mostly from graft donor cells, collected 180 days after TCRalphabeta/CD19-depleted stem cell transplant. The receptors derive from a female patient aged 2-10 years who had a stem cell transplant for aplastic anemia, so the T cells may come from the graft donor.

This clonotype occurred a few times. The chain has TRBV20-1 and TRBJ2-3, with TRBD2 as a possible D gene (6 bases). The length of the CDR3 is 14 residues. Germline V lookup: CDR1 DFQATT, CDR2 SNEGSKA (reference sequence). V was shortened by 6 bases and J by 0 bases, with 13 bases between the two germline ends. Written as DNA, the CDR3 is TGCAGTGCCATGAAGGACTACAGCACAGATACGCAGTATTTT. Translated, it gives CSAMKDYSTDTQYF.

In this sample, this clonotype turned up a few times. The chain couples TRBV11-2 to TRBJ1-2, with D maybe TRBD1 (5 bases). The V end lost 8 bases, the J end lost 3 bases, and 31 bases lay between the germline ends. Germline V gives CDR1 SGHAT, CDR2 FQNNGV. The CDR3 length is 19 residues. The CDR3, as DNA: TGTGCCAGCGCCGCGGCCCACGTAGGACGGCCCAAAGGGGACTATGGCTACACCTTC. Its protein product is CASAAAHVGRPKGDYGYTF. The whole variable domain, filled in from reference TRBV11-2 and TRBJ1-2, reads EAGVAQSPRYKIIEKRQSVAFWCNPISGHATLYWYQQILGQGPKLLIQFQNNGVVDDSQLPKDRFSAERLKGVDSTLKIQPAKLEDSAVYLCASAAAHVGRPKGDYGYTFGSGTRLTVV.

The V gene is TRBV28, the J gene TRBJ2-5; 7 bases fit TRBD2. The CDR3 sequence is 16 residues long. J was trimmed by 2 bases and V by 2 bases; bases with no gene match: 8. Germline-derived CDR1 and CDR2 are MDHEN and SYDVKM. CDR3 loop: CASSLAPGLGQETQYF. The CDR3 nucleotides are TGTGCCAGCAGTTTAGCCCCTGGACTAGGGCAAGAGACCCAGTACTTC.

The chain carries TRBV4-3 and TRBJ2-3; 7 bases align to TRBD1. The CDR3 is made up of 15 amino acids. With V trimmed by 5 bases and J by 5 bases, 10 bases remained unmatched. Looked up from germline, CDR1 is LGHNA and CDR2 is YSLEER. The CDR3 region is CASSKTGFIGDTQYF. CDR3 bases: TGCGCCAGCAGCAAGACAGGGTTCATCGGAGATACGCAGTATTTT.

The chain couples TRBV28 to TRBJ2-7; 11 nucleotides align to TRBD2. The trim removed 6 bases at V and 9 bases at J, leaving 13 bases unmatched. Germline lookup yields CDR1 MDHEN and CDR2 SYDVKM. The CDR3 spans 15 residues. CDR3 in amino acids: CASSPGGSGRAAQYV. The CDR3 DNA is TGTGCCAGCAGCCCCGGGGGTAGCGGGAGGGCCGCGCAGTACGTC.

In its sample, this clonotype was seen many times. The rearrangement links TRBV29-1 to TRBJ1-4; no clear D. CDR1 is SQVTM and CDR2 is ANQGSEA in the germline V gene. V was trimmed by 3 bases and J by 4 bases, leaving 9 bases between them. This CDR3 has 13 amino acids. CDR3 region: CSVEAQLNEKLFF. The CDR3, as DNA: TGCAGCGTTGAGGCACAGCTTAATGAAAAACTGTTTTTT.

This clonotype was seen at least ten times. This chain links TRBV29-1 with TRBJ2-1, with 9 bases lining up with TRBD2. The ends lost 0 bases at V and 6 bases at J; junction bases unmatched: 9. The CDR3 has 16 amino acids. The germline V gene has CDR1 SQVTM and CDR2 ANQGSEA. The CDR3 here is CSVEDLAGHLANEQFF. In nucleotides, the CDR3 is TGCAGCGTTGAAGATCTAGCGGGGCACCTTGCCAATGAGCAGTTCTTC.

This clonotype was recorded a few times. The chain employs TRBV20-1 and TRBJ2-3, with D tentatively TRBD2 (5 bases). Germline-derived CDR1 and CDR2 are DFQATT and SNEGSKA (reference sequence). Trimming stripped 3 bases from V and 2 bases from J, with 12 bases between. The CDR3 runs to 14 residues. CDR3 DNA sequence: TGCAGTGCTAGTTGGCGGGCCGACACAGATACGCAGTATTTT. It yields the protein CSASWRADTDTQYF.

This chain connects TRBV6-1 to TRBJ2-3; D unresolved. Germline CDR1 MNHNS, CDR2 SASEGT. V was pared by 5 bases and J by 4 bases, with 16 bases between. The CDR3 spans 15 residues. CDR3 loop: CASSQMPRSADTQYF. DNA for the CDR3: TGTGCCAGCAGTCAAATGCCCAGATCCGCAGATACGCAGTATTTT.

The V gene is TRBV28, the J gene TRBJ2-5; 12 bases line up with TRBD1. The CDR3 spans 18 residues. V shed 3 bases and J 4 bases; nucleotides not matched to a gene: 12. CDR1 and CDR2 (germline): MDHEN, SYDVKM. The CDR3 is CASSFRRDRGRWGETQYF. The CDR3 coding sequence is TGTGCCAGCAGTTTTCGTAGGGACAGGGGGCGGTGGGGAGAGACCCAGTACTTC.

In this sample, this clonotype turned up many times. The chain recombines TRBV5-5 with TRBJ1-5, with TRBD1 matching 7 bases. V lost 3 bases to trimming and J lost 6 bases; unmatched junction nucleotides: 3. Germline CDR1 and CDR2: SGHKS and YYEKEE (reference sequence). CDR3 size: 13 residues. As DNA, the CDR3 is TGTGCCAGCAGCTCTACAGGGGCTCAGCCCCAGCATTTT. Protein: CASSSTGAQPQHF.